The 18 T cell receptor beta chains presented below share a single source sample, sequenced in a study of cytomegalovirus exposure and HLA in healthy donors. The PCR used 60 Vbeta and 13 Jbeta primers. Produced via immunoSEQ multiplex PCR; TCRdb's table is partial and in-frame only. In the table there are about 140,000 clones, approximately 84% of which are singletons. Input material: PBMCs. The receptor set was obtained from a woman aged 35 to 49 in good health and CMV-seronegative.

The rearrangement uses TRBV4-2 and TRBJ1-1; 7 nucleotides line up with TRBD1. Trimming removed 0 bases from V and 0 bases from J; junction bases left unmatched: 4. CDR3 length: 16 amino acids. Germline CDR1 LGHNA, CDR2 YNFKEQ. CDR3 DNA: TGTGCCAGCAGCCAAGATTGGGACAGAATGAACACTGAAGCTTTCTTT. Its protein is CASSQDWDRMNTEAFF.

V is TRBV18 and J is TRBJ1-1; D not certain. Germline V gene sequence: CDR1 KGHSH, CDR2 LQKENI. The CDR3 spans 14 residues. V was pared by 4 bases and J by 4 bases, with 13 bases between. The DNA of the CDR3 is TGTGCCAGCTCACAGACGGGGTTCCCCACTGAAGCTTTCTTT. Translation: CASSQTGFPTEAFF.

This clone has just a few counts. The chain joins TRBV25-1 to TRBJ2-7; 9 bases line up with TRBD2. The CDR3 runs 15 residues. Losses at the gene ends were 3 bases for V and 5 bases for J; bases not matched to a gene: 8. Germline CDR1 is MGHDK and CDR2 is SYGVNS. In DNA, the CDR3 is TGTGCCAGCAGTGATCGGGCGGGAGGGTTCCACGAGCAGTACTTC. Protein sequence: CASSDRAGGFHEQYF.

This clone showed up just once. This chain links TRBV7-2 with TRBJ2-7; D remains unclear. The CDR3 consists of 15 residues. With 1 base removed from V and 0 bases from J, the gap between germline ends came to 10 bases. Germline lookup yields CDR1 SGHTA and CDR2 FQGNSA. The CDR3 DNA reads TGTGCCAGCAGCTTAGAACCCTACGACTCCTACGAGCAGTACTTC. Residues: CASSLEPYDSYEQYF. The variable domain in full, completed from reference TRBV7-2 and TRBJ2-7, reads GAGVSQSPSNKVTEKGKDVELRCDPISGHTALYWYRQSLGQGLEFLIYFQGNSAPDKSGLPSDRFSAERTGGSVSTLTIQRTQQEDSAVYLCASSLEPYDSYEQYFGPGTRLTVT.

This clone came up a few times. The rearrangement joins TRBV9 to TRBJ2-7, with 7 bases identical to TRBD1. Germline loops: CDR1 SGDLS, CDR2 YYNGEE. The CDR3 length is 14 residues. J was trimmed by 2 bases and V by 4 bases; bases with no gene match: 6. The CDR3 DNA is TGTGCCAGCAGCTCTCAGGGACAGACCTACGAGCAGTACTTC. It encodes CASSSQGQTYEQYF.

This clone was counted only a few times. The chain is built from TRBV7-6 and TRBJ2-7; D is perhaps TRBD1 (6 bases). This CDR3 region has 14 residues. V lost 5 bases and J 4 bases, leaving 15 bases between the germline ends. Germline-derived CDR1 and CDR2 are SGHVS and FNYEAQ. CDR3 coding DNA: TGTGCCAGCAGCGTGGACACAGGGCTTTACGAGCAGTACTTC. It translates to CASSVDTGLYEQYF. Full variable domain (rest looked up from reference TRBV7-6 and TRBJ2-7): GAGVSQSPRYKVTKRGQDVALRCDPISGHVSLYWYRQALGQGPEFLTYFNYEAQQDKSGLPNDRFSAERPEGSISTLTIQRTEQRDSAMYRCASSVDTGLYEQYFGPGTRLTVT.

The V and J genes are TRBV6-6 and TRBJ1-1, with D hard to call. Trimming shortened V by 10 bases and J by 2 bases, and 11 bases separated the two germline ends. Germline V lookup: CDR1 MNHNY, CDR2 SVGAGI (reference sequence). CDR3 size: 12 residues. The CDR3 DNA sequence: TGTGCCACCGGGAACAGTAACACTGAAGCTTTCTTT. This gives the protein CATGNSNTEAFF.

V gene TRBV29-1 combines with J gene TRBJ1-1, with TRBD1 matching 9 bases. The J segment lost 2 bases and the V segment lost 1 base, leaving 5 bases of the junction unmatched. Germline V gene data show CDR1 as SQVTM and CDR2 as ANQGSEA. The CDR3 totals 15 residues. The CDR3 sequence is CSVEGGQGFNTEAFF. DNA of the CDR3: TGCAGCGTTGAAGGGGGACAGGGTTTTAACACTGAAGCTTTCTTT.

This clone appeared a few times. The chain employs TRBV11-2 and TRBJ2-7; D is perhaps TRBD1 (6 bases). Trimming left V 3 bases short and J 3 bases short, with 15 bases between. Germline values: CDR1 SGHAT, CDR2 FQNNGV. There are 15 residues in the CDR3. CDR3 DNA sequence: TGTGCCAGCAGCTTTGGCAGGGGCGCTTTCTACGAGCAGTACTTC. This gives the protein CASSFGRGAFYEQYF.

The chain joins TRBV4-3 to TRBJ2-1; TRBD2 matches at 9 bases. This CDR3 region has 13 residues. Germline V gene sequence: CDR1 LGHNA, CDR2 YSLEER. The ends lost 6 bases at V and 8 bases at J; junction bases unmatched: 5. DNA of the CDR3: TGCGCCAGCAGTAGCGGGAGATATGATGAGCAGTTCTTC. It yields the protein CASSSGRYDEQFF.

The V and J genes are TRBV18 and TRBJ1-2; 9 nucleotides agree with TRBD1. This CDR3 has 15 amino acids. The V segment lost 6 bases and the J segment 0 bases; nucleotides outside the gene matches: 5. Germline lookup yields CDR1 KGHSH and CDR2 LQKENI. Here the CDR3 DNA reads TGTGCCAGCTCCGTCGGGACAGGGCCTAACTATGGCTACACCTTC. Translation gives CASSVGTGPNYGYTF. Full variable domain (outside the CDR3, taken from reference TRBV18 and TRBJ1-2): NAGVMQNPRHLVRRRGQEARLRCSPMKGHSHVYWYRQLPEEGLKFMVYLQKENIIDESGMPKERFSAEFPKEGPSILRIQQVVRGDSAAYFCASSVGTGPNYGYTFGSGTRLTVV.

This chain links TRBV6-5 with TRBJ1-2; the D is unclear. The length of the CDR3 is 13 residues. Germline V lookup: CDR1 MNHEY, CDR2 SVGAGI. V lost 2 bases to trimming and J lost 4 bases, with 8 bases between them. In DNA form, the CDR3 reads TGTGCCAGCAGTTACCAGGTTCGCTATGGCTACACCTTC. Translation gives CASSYQVRYGYTF.

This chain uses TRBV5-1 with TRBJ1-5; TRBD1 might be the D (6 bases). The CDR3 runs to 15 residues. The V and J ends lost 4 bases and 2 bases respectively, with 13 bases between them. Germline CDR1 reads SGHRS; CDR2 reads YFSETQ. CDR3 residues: CASSLTGSGNQPQHF. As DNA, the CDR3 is TGCGCCAGCAGCCTTACAGGGAGTGGCAATCAGCCCCAGCATTTT.

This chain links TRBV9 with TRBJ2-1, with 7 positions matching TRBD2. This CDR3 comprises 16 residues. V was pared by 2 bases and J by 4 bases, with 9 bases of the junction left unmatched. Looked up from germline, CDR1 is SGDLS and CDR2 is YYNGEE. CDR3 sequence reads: CASSVTAGNRYNEQFF. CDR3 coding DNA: TGTGCCAGCAGCGTCACAGCGGGAAATAGATACAATGAGCAGTTCTTC.

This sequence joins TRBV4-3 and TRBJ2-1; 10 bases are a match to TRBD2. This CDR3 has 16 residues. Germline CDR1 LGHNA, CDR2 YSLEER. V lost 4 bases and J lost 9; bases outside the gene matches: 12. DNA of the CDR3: TGCGCCAGCAGCCCCCGAGGCGCAGCGGGAGGGATTGAGCAGTTCTTC. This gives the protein CASSPRGAAGGIEQFF.

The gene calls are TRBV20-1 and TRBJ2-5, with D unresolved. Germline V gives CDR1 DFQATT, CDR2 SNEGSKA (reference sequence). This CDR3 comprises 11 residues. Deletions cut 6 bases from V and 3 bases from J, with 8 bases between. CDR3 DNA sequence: TGCAGTGCCTCTTCAGAAGAGACCCAGTACTTC. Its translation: CSASSEETQYF.

The CDR3 here is CASSLVKELNTEAFF. In DNA, the CDR3 is TGTGCCAGCAGCTTAGTTAAGGAGCTGAACACTGAAGCTTTCTTT. The chain has TRBV7-6 and TRBJ1-1; no definite D call. The CDR3 is made up of 15 amino acids. Germline CDR1 reads SGHVS; CDR2 reads FNYEAQ. Trimming pared 1 base from V and 0 bases from J, leaving 9 bases between.

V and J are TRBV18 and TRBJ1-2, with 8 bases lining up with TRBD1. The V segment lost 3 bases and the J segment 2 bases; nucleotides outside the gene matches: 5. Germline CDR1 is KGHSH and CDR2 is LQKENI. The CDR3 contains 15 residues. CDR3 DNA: TGTGCCAGCTCACCGGTCGACAGGGGAAACTATGGCTACACCTTC. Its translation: CASSPVDRGNYGYTF.